The sequence of this T cell receptor beta chain was determined in a study of shared clonotypes between healthy human individuals. TCRdb's copy holds only in-frame clones and misses some; the assay was immunoSEQ multiplex PCR. The sample has about 2.1 million clones; around 93% are singletons. Naive CD8 cells lacked CD45RO and underwent positive selection for CCR7, leaving out terminally differentiated effector memory CD45RA+ cells. The sample comprised naive CD8+ T cells from PBMCs. The source of this sequence is a young man in good health. Some clones in this sample may be carry-over from other donors' samples.

CDR3 region: CASSIYEQYF. Here the CDR3 DNA reads TGTGCCAGCAGTATCTACGAGCAGTACTTC. This chain uses TRBV11-2 with TRBJ2-7, with D hard to call. The CDR3 totals 10 residues. Germline lookup yields CDR1 SGHAT and CDR2 FQNNGV. The V end lost 6 bases, the J end lost 3 bases, and 3 bases lay between the germline ends.